The 21 T cell receptor beta chains below were found in one sample sequenced in a study of blood T cell repertoires in COVID-19. Repertoires were generated with immunoSEQ multiplex PCR, while TCRdb's copy carries only in-frame clones and drops some. The sample records 200,000 or so clones, roughly nine tenths being singletons. Material for sequencing was peripheral blood. These receptors all come from a man between 70 and 80 years old with active or convalescent COVID-19.

The V and J genes are TRBV14 and TRBJ2-1; 12 nucleotides line up with TRBD2. The V gene end was trimmed by 2 bases and the J gene end by 6 bases; junction bases not matched to a gene: 5. From germline, CDR1 is SGHDN and CDR2 FVKESK. The CDR3 has 16 residues. CDR3 residues: CASSQLGLAGSNEQFF. In DNA form, the CDR3 reads TGTGCCAGCAGCCAACTTGGACTAGCGGGGAGCAATGAGCAGTTCTTC.

The chain is built from TRBV18 and TRBJ1-2; D not resolved. Germline V lookup: CDR1 KGHSH, CDR2 LQKENI. The V gene lost 4 bases and the J gene lost 4 bases, with 13 bases spanning the gap. The CDR3 is 14 residues long. CDR3 nucleotide sequence: TGTGCCAGCTCACAGGAGGGAGGTGGCTATGGCTACACCTTC. Translation: CASSQEGGGYGYTF.

In its sample, this clone was seen once. This CDR3 is CASSPSGGITGELFF. The CDR3 coding sequence is TGCGCCAGCAGCCCCAGCGGGGGTATCACCGGGGAGCTGTTTTTT. The genes are TRBV4-1 and TRBJ2-2; 8 bases line up with TRBD2. Germline V CDR1 and CDR2: MGHRA, YSYEKL. This CDR3 is built from 15 residues. V shed 4 bases and J 4 bases; nucleotides not matched to a gene: 5.

This rearrangement joins TRBV11-2 to TRBJ2-2; 7 nucleotides match TRBD1. The CDR3 runs 15 residues. Germline lookup yields CDR1 SGHAT and CDR2 FQNNGV. V lost 0 bases and J lost 6; bases outside the gene matches: 4. CDR3 protein: CASSLDAGGSGELFF. The CDR3 coding sequence is TGTGCCAGCAGCTTAGATGCAGGGGGTTCCGGGGAGCTGTTTTTT. The variable domain in full, with the rest retrieved from reference TRBV11-2 and TRBJ2-2, is EAGVAQSPRYKIIEKRQSVAFWCNPISGHATLYWYQQILGQGPKLLIQFQNNGVVDDSQLPKDRFSAERLKGVDSTLKIQPAKLEDSAVYLCASSLDAGGSGELFFGEGSRLTVL.

This clone was counted a few times. The chain is built from TRBV2 and TRBJ2-5, with 9 bases that match TRBD1. Germline V lookup: CDR1 SNHLY, CDR2 FYNNEI. CDR3 length: 14 amino acids. J gave up 4 bases and V 9 bases, and 9 bases lay outside the gene matches. The DNA of the CDR3 is TGTGCCAGTACTGGGGACAGGGTAACAGAGACCCAGTACTTC. This translates into CASTGDRVTETQYF. Complete variable domain (other parts from reference TRBV2 and TRBJ2-5): EPEVTQTPSHQVTQMGQEVILRCVPISNHLYFYWYRQILGQKVEFLVSFYNNEISEKSEIFDDQFSVERPDGSNFTLKIRSTKLEDSAMYFCASTGDRVTETQYFGPGTRLLVL.

Concerning this clone itself: This sample includes further DNA sequences coding for the same CDR3. This rearrangement joins TRBV10-1 to TRBJ2-1; D gene uncertain. Trimming removed 3 bases from V and 0 bases from J, with 9 bases in between. The CDR3 runs to 15 residues. Germline CDR1 is WNHNN and CDR2 is SYGVQD (reference sequence). CDR3 nucleotides: TGCGCCAGCAGTGAATCCAGGTCCTCCTACAATGAGCAGTTCTTC. Amino acid sequence: CASSESRSSYNEQFF.

V is TRBV7-8 and J is TRBJ2-7; 7 bases line up with TRBD2. Trimming at V came to 1 base and at J to 3 bases, leaving 3 bases not matched to a gene. The CDR3 has 14 residues. The germline V gene has CDR1 SGHVS and CDR2 FQNEAQ. The DNA for the CDR3 is TGTGCCAGCAGCTTAGGGGGGGGAGTCTACGAGCAGTACTTC. Protein: CASSLGGGVYEQYF.

This chain uses TRBV25-1 with TRBJ2-5, with D perhaps matching TRBD1 (6 bases). The CDR3 totals 14 residues. V lost 1 base and J lost 5, with 11 bases in between. Germline CDR1 and CDR2: MGHDK and SYGVNS. CDR3 sequence: CASSEFGTRETQYF. The CDR3 DNA reads as TGTGCCAGCAGTGAATTCGGGACAAGGGAGACCCAGTACTTC.

CDR3 sequence (DNA): TGTGCCAGCAGCTTGGGAGGGTTGGGAGGCTACACCTTC. Translating gives CASSLGGLGGYTF. The gene calls are TRBV5-6 and TRBJ1-2; D is uncertain. The CDR3 spans 13 residues. Trimming cost V 0 bases and J 8 bases, with 11 bases left between them. Per germline, CDR1 SGHDT and CDR2 YYEEEE.

The chain is built from TRBV4-2 and TRBJ2-5; TRBD1 matches at 7 bases. Per the germline V gene, CDR1 is LGHNA and CDR2 is YNFKEQ. CDR3 length: 18 amino acids. V was clipped by 0 bases and J by 5 bases; unmatched bases: 15. The chain's CDR3 is CASSQDNMGQTFLETQYF. DNA of the CDR3: TGTGCCAGCAGCCAAGATAACATGGGACAGACTTTTTTGGAGACCCAGTACTTC.

J is TRBJ2-7 and V is TRBV28; maybe TRBD2 (5 bases). CDR1 is MDHEN, CDR2 SYDVKM, per germline. The V gene lost 3 bases and the J gene lost 1 base, with 10 bases spanning the gap. The CDR3 loop spans 14 amino acids. Here the CDR3 DNA reads TGTGCCAGCAGTTTGGAGAGCGGATCCTACGAGCAGTACTTC. Translated: CASSLESGSYEQYF.

The chain links TRBV6-6 to TRBJ1-1, with 7 bases lining up with TRBD1. The CDR3 covers 13 residues. Germline V gene lookup returns CDR1 MNHNY and CDR2 SVGAGI (reference sequence). V lost 6 bases, J lost 0 bases, and 1 base stayed unmatched. CDR3 protein: CASSQGVNTEAFF. CDR3 DNA sequence: TGTGCCAGCAGCCAGGGGGTGAACACTGAAGCTTTCTTT.

The chain joins TRBV5-1 to TRBJ1-1; TRBD1 matches at 7 bases. The CDR3 runs 15 residues. V lost 2 bases, J lost 0 bases, and 4 bases stayed unmatched. CDR1 and CDR2 (germline): SGHRS, YFSETQ. CDR3 region: CASSLQGNVNTEAFF. CDR3 nucleotide sequence: TGCGCCAGCAGCTTACAGGGGAATGTGAACACTGAAGCTTTCTTT.

CDR3 bases: TGTGCCAGCAGAAAGAGCGACTTTTACAATGAGCAGTTCTTC. Its translation is CASRKSDFYNEQFF. The V call is TRBV6-5, the J call TRBJ2-1; unclear D gene. The CDR3 length is 14 residues. Trimming shortened V by 6 bases and J by 4 bases, and 13 bases separated the two germline ends. Germline CDR1 reads MNHEY; CDR2 reads SVGAGI.

The chain joins TRBV5-1 to TRBJ2-2; 8 bases are shared with TRBD1. CDR3 size: 16 residues. Germline V lookup: CDR1 SGHRS, CDR2 YFSETQ. Trimming removed 2 bases from V and 3 bases from J; junction bases left unmatched: 6. CDR3 region: CASSLRRQGYTGELFF. The CDR3, as DNA: TGCGCCAGCAGCTTACGCCGACAGGGGTACACCGGGGAGCTGTTTTTT.

The gene calls are TRBV29-1 and TRBJ2-1, with D possibly TRBD2 on 6 matching bases. The CDR3 loop spans 13 amino acids. V lost 6 bases and J 4 bases, leaving 13 bases between the germline ends. The germline CDR1 and CDR2 sequences are SQVTM and ANQGSEA. CDR3 residues: CSVGSGGYNEQFF. The CDR3 DNA follows: TGCAGCGTAGGTAGCGGTGGTTACAATGAGCAGTTCTTC.

The V gene is TRBV2, the J gene TRBJ2-2; D gene unclear. The CDR3 has 13 residues. V lost 3 bases, J lost 8 bases, and 10 bases lay in between. From germline, CDR1 is SNHLY and CDR2 FYNNEI. The CDR3 region has the DNA TGTGCCAGCAGTGATTTCTATCGGGGGGAGCTGTTTTTT. Translated, it gives CASSDFYRGELFF.

The chain carries TRBV18 and TRBJ2-1, with a tentative D call TRBD1 (6 bases). Germline loops: CDR1 KGHSH, CDR2 LQKENI. The CDR3 loop spans 13 amino acids. V lost 6 bases to trimming and J lost 6 bases, with 12 bases between them. DNA of the CDR3: TGTGCCAGCTCCGTTGTGGGGGCCAATGAGCAGTTCTTC. The encoded protein is CASSVVGANEQFF.

V is TRBV19 and J is TRBJ1-2, with TRBD1 identical over 8 bases. V shed 8 bases, J shed 8 bases, and the junction held 10 bases outside the gene matches. Per germline, CDR1 LNHDA and CDR2 SQIVND (reference sequence). The CDR3 extends over 13 amino acids. The DNA for the CDR3 is TGTGCCAGTCGTCTTCAGGGGGCGGGAGGCTACACCTTC. Translating gives CASRLQGAGGYTF. Full variable domain (remainder filled in from reference TRBV19 and TRBJ1-2): DGGITQSPKYLFRKEGQNVTLSCEQNLNHDAMYWYRQDPGQGLRLIYYSQIVNDFQKGDIAEGYSVSREKKESFPLTVTSAQKNPTAFYLCASRLQGAGGYTFGSGTRLTVV.

The rearrangement links TRBV5-1 to TRBJ2-1, with unresolved D. CDR1 is SGHRS and CDR2 is YFSETQ in the germline V gene. V lost 7 bases to trimming and J lost 6 bases, with 14 bases between them. CDR3 length: 13 amino acids. The CDR3 sequence: CASSLRAPNEQFF. For the CDR3, the DNA is TGCGCCAGCTCCTTACGAGCACCCAATGAGCAGTTCTTC.

The rearrangement uses TRBV7-8 and TRBJ2-1; the D gene is possibly TRBD2 (7 bases). V lost 3 bases and J 8 bases, leaving 11 bases between the germline ends. The length of the CDR3 is 13 residues. Germline-derived CDR1 and CDR2 are SGHVS and FQNEAQ. The CDR3, as DNA: TGTGCCAGCAGCTTTGGGGGGGCATATGAGCAGTTCTTC. Translated, it gives CASSFGGAYEQFF.